This TCR beta chain was sequenced during a study of cytomegalovirus exposure and HLA in healthy donors (dated by TCRdb to 2017 to 2019). Some background on the complete study: An earlier analysis of 587 of the donors reported under 300 Gb of sequence data and 117 million unique TCR beta sequences obtained from about 180 million T cells. To predict cytomegalovirus infection status, the study combined high-throughput TCR immunosequencing, statistical association of individual TCRs with disease status, and machine learning. HLA typing included class I and class II loci at four-digit resolution. Donor age, sex, ethnicity and CMV serostatus were collected together with the repertoire data. In a later analysis, previously published TCR beta repertoires from 666 donors were re-analyzed and high-resolution HLA genotyping was added so that TCR occurrence patterns could be studied. Using immunosequencing, the study profiled T cell repertoires from 550 to 750 subjects and related those repertoires to cytomegalovirus serostatus. Among around 400 genotyped donors of the cohort, an average of approximately 220,000 unique TCR beta nucleotide sequences was sequenced per donor, of which 15% to 20% were non-productive. Because of strong linkage in the cohort, five DR-DQ haplotypes were treated as single units for association and clustering. The study aimed to test whether signatures of past pathogen exposure could be identified by cataloging public T cell receptors. An earlier analysis of some 500 of the donors used high-throughput TCR beta sequencing to judge whether each TCR beta V gene segment behaved as functional or pseudogenic. Among the roughly 400 genotyped donors, around 81% belonged to the genetic ancestry cluster associated with self-reported Caucasian donors. Besides the first cohort of approximately 710 subjects, a separate validation cohort made up of roughly 120 different subjects was used. Typing coverage varied by locus: 629-630 donors for A, B, C, DRB1 and DQB1; roughly 560 for DQA1; some 610 for DPA1; 400 to 480 for DPB1. A later genetic analysis took genome-wide SNP genotypes for 398 of the 666 donors and used that subset as a discovery cohort. The later analysis used no new phenotypic data to find candidate immune exposures, relying instead on TCR beta sequences and their occurrence across donors. Approximately 310 gigabases of sequencing data and 70 million to 95 million unique TCR sequences made up an early release that covered approximately 620 HLA-typed donors. Every discovery cohort repertoire had been produced on one sequencing platform.

As regards this clone: It has no known antigen specificity. No base qualities exist here, and no much larger clone lies one base off it.

The library relied on the immunoSEQ multiplex PCR assay. For the multiplex PCR, a mixture combining 60 forward primers for TCR Vbeta segments and 13 reverse primers for TCR Jbeta segments was used. A multiplex PCR assay on genomic DNA amplified the CDR3 region of rearranged TCR beta genes. The amplified TCR beta libraries were sequenced on the Illumina HiSeq System as 87-base-pair reads. Per the authors' processing: In a later analysis, roughly 80 million unique TCR beta chains were counted across the 500 to 700 repertoires, and roughly 11 million of these chains were shared by at least two donors. A nearest-neighbor algorithm error-corrected the raw reads and collapsed the reads into unique sequences, merging closely related sequences to remove PCR and sequencing errors. CDR3 sequences were aligned to IMGT reference sequences to assign V, D and J gene segments. Each retained sequence needed at least a six-nucleotide match to both a V gene segment and a J gene segment. Rearrangements were called productive when the CDR3 lacked stop codons and stayed in frame with V and J; all others were non-productive. Following IMGT convention, CDR3 was defined as the stretch from the second conserved V-encoded cysteine up to the conserved J-encoded phenylalanine. The earlier analysis of approximately 500 of the donors excluded sequences that lacked an unambiguous match to a single V gene segment. In an earlier analysis of approximately 560 of the donors, a V segment was called functional when productive rearrangements were above 56.7%, and segregating when the standard deviation between donors exceeded 5%. A statistical classification framework was built to diagnose cytomegalovirus status from the catalog of TCR beta chain sequences. V and J gene assignment, in a later analysis, came from comparing TCR nucleotide sequences with IMGT/GENE-DB human TR gene sequences. Using the TCRdist pipeline, a later analysis assigned CDR3 sequences along with most-parsimonious VDJ recombination scenarios. In a later analysis, each TCR beta chain was defined by its CDR3 amino acid sequence together with its V-gene family, and reads without a unique V-gene family were excluded. To address suspected cross-contamination and a sequencing artifact, a later analysis removed around 590 highly shared, low-generation-probability nucleotide sequences. A later analysis calculated a clonal expansion index for each public chain from normalized within-repertoire ranks of inferred template counts. In a later analysis, generation probabilities were computed using a VDJ recombination model fitted to out-of-frame rearrangements, and the results were checked against IGoR. A later analysis scored TCR-TCR, TCR-HLA and TCR-CMV co-occurrence with hypergeometric tests, applying a repertoire-size bias correction to TCR pairs. To estimate false discovery rates, a later analysis permuted the HLA or CMV assignments 20 times. In a later analysis, co-occurring TCRs were grouped with DBSCAN, and TCRdist sequence similarity was added when clustering was performed within HLA-allele-positive subsets. Co-occurrence clustering excluded repertoires with fewer than 30,000 or more than 120,000 public chains, plus five with anomalous nucleotide sharing. As stored in TCRdb, this immuneACCESS dataset retains in-frame rearrangements with V and J assigned. A fraction of the clones does not appear; measured against another copy, unresolved V genes explain less than half of the discrepancy, and the remainder lacks a known reason. For V, J and clone size, that table is used; D and trimming come from the DNA. This sample lists fewer than 250,000 clones; approximately 80% were detected once. The top ten hold approximately 2.8% of the sample.

Trimming takes 0 bases off V and 2 bases off J; junction bases not matched to a gene: 5. Measured from the cysteine to the phenylalanine, the CDR3 is 17 residues long. The entry retains the CDR3 DNA only, 51 bases that are in frame from base 1. The germline V gene provides CDR1 LGHNA and CDR2 YSLEER. General study outcomes and caveats: The 87-base-pair reads could not distinguish some IMGT-functional V segments, including TRBV6-2 and TRBV6-3, so those segments were excluded. V-gene and J-gene trimming of TCR beta chains was associated with a missense DCLRE1C variant in a later genetic analysis, and the association was replicated in an independent cohort. Because HLA typing was missing for some donors at each locus, association tests included only the typed subset. Cytomegalovirus status was reported to be diagnosed by the classifier with high specificity and sensitivity in both the original and validation cohorts. In a later analysis, most CMV-associated TCR beta chains were found to appear HLA-restricted, with HLA associations seemingly driven largely by CMV exposure. A group of highly shared sequence variants was considered likely to be a technical artifact of the sequencing pipeline. In a later analysis, about 16,000 TCR beta sequences were associated with specific HLA alleles at a false discovery rate of 0.05. A further reported finding was that TCR beta sequences accurately predicted the HLA-A and HLA-B alleles for most subjects in the first cohort. Presence/absence analyses assumed roughly uniform sequencing depth across donors, an assumption that may not hold. In a later analysis, HLA-associated TCR beta chains showed more clonal expansion and lower generation probabilities than non-associated chains that were equally common. According to a later analysis, parvovirus B19, influenza, CMV and Epstein-Barr virus appeared linked to several top co-occurrence clusters. In an earlier analysis of some 540 of the donors, most TCR beta V segments appeared in productive rearrangements about 90% or about 30% of the time, broadly matching IMGT annotations. A later analysis found that TCR association rates varied across HLA loci, with DRB1 alleles showing the most associated TCRs and HLA-C alleles the fewest. The cohort was sequenced for TCR beta chains only, and without alpha or paired-chain data the features that could be detected were limited. Most TCR sequences were seen in very few donors, while some public TCRs were found in many individuals. The authors suggested that the approach could potentially be generalized to other disease states and immunological phenotypes. The only immune exposure information available for the cohort was CMV serostatus. Fewer than 20 rarely observed V segments, including chromosome 9 orphons, were excluded from the earlier analysis of 550 to 700 of the donors because counts were too low. In a later genetic analysis, fewer N-insertions in productive TCRs were reported among donors in an Asian-associated ancestry cluster than the 666-donor mean. Linkage disequilibrium might explain the correlated functional status among segregating V segments, but an unknown experimental factor could not be excluded. Assigning TCR associations to individual alleles was difficult when HLA alleles, especially DR and DQ, strongly co-occurred. The study listed over 150 TCR beta chains as associated with cytomegalovirus. In vitro tests confirmed that a few of the cytomegalovirus-associated TCR beta chains recognize cytomegalovirus antigens.

The cohort consisted of 650 to 700 healthy bone marrow donors. Cohort members were all nominally healthy when sampled, although unrecorded immune exposures were likely present. The donor tested CMV seronegative and was one of the 352 seronegative cohort members. A peripheral blood sample was collected from each donor, and TCR beta sequencing was performed on peripheral blood mononuclear cells. The Qiagen DNeasy Blood Extraction Kit was used to extract genomic DNA from the blood cell samples. The sequence is built from TRBV4-3 and TRBJ2-1; TRBD1 fits 9 bases in the junction. The clonotype was recovered from a man aged 25 to 40 in good health and CMV-seronegative. Sample: PBMCs. The CDR3 protein: CASSQDLRDRAYNEQFF. In nucleotide form, the sequence is TGCGCCAGCAGCCAAGATCTCCGGGACAGGGCCTACAATGAGCAGTTCTTC.